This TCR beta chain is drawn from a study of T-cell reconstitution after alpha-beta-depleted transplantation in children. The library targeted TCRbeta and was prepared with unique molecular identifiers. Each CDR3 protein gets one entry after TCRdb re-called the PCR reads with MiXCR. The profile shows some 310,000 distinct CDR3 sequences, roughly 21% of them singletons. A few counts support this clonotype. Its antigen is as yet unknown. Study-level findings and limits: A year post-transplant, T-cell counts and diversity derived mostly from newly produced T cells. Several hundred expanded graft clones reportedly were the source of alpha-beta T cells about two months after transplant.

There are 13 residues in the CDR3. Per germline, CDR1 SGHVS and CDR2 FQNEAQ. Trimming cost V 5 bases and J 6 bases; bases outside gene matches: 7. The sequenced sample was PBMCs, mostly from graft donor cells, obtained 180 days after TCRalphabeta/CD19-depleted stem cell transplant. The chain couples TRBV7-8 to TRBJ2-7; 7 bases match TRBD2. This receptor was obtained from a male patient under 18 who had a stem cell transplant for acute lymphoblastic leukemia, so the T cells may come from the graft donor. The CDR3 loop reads CASSRGGGAEQYF. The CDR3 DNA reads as TGTGCCAGCAGCCGAGGCGGGGGAGCCGAGCAGTACTTC.